This TCR beta chain was found in a study of beta chain features in type 1 diabetes. General study points: TCRB CDR3s were moderately but significantly shorter in Type 1 diabetes patients in all four CD4+ subsets. A greater similarity of naive, central memory and Treg TCRB repertoires was seen among patients than among healthy donors.

Comments on this clone: Its antigen is not known.

The investigators reverse transcribed all of the isolated RNA, so they sequenced expressed TCRB transcripts. The protocol was immunoSEQ multiplex PCR, while the TCRdb copy is restricted to in-frame clones and leaves out a portion. This repertoire shows 250,000 to 300,000 clones, around 15% found once; its top ten account for 0.017%. The CDR3 covers 14 residues. The germline V gene encodes CDR1 SNHLY and CDR2 FYNNEI. Unmatched junction bases numbered 11, after V lost 10 bases and J lost 4 bases. Cells sorted by CD45RO/CCR7/CD25/CD127/CD95/CD27 comprised CD4+ naive, central memory, regulatory and stem cell-like memory cells.

The sequencing sample was made of naive CD4+ T cells from blood. This receptor was taken from a man under 40 with type 1 diabetes. J is TRBJ2-5 and V is TRBV2, with TRBD1 matching 8 bases. CDR3 coding DNA: TGTGCCACGTCGGACAGGGCGTTGCGAGAGACCCAGTACTTC. Residues: CATSDRALRETQYF.